This entry is about one T cell receptor beta chain. The sample belongs to a study of shared clonotypes between healthy human individuals. Only CD45RO-negative cells positively selected for CCR7 counted as naive CD8 cells, so terminally differentiated effector memory CD45RA+ cells were excluded. V was cut by 1 base and J by 5 bases, with 9 bases left in between. Germline CDR1 and CDR2: MGHRA and YSYEKL. This CDR3 has 14 amino acids. Sequenced by immunoSEQ multiplex PCR; TCRdb stores in-frame clones only, minus some. There are millions of clones in the sample; over 85% occur only once, and 1% to 1.3% lies in the top ten.

The chain recombines TRBV4-1 with TRBJ2-1, with D hard to call. The clonotype originates from a man between 18 and 29 years old in good health. The sample taken for sequencing was naive CD8+ T cells sorted from blood. The CDR3 loop is CASSQGVGHNEQFF. CDR3 bases: TGCGCCAGCAGCCAAGGGGTAGGGCACAATGAGCAGTTCTTC.